This TCR beta chain was documented in a study of CD8 T cells in Susac syndrome. Sequencing of TCR beta was undertaken in CD8+ and CD4+ T cells derived from blood. Susac syndrome patients met recently defined diagnostic criteria for definite or probable disease. The CDR3 sequence is 13 residues long. CDR1 is SGHAT and CDR2 is FQNNGV in the germline V gene. V gave up 1 base and J gave up 4 bases, with 5 bases separating them. Comments on this clonotype: The target antigen is unknown.

Broader study findings: In Susac syndrome, CD4+ T cell repertoires lacked any clonal expansion.

RNA totalling roughly 0.45 to 1 ug underwent reverse transcription with random hexamers. immunoSEQ multiplex PCR amplified TCR beta CDR3 across 54 Vbeta, 13 Jbeta. TCRdb processed the immunoSEQ multiplex PCR reads anew with MiXCR; each CDR3 protein has one entry. The table has 80,000 or so distinct CDR3 sequences, about 93% seen once. This chain joins TRBV11-2 and TRBJ2-1; D ambiguous. Sequenced input: CD4+ T cells from PBMCs. The receptor's source is a human donor with Susac syndrome. CDR3 nucleotides: TGTGCCAGCAGCTTAGTCCGGTACAATGAGCAGTTCTTC. Protein sequence: CASSLVRYNEQFF.